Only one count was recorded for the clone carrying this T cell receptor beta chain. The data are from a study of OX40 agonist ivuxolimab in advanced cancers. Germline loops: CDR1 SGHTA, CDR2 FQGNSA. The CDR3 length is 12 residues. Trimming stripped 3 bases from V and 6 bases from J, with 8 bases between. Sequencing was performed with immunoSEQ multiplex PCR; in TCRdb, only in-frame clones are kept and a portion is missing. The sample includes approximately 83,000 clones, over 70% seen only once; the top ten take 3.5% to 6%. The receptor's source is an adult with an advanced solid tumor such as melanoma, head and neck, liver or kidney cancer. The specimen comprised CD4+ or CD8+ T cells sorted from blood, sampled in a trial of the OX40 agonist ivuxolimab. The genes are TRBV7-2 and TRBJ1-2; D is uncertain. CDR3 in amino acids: CASSFIGHGYTF. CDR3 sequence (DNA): TGTGCCAGCAGCTTTATTGGCCATGGCTACACCTTC.